The sequence of this T cell receptor beta chain was determined in a study of OX40 agonist ivuxolimab in advanced cancers. Study-wide context: Participants averaged approximately 65 years of age (range about 23 to 80) and were roughly 83% male. Study-level points and caveats: Expansion of clones was among the lowest in partial responders at 0.1-3.0 mg/kg. In general, CD8+ T cells held more expanded clones than CD4+ did, on average.

Germline V gene lookup returns CDR1 SGHNT and CDR2 YYREEE (reference sequence). Deletions cut 4 bases from V and 2 bases from J, with 8 bases between. CDR3 size: 13 residues. Details on this clone: Its matching antigen is unknown.

Clones were read by immunoSEQ multiplex PCR, and TCRdb kept only the in-frame ones, dropping some. This table holds about 150,000 clones, approximately 90% found once. The material was CD4+ or CD8+ T cells sorted from blood, obtained in a trial of the OX40 agonist ivuxolimab. The sequence was obtained from an adult with an advanced solid tumor such as melanoma, head and neck, liver or kidney cancer. This chain links TRBV5-4 with TRBJ2-3; D is uncertain. The CDR3 protein is CASSPFLTDTQYF. The CDR3 DNA is TGTGCCAGCAGCCCTTTCCTCACAGATACGCAGTATTTT.